This T cell receptor beta chain appears in the sequencing data of a study of T cell responses to AZD1222 COVID-19 vaccine. CDR3 size: 15 residues. Germline V gives CDR1 SGDLS, CDR2 YYNGEE. With 4 bases clipped from V and 3 bases from J, the junction kept 5 bases outside the gene matches. This table comes from immunoSEQ multiplex PCR, and its TCRdb copy is limited to in-frame clones, with some not included. The repertoire holds under 200,000 clones, with around 90% as singletons. The sample in question was peripheral blood, obtained on day 0 of AZD1222 vaccination. This clonotype was sampled from an adult in good health. The chain couples TRBV9 to TRBJ1-1, with 11 bases lining up with TRBD1. CDR3 amino acids: CASSLGQGADTEAFF. The CDR3 bases are TGTGCCAGCAGCCTTGGACAGGGGGCGGACACTGAAGCTTTCTTT.